This TCR beta chain came from a study of T cells in tumors after PD-1 blockade. Study-level background: Daily vismodegib 150 mg continued in a subset of anti-PD-1-treated patients. Mean per blood sample: about 100,000 templates (about 24,679-260,000), around 38,000 unique clonotypes.

Sample share makes this clone medium-sized. Generated by immunoSEQ multiplex PCR, the TCRdb table keeps only in-frame clones and is missing some. The sample has 60,000 to 65,000 clones, around 74% seen once. Germline values: CDR1 SNHLY, CDR2 FYNNEI. The CDR3 loop spans 15 amino acids. Germline trimming cut 6 bases from V and 4 bases from J; bases unmatched to any gene: 8. The chain joins TRBV2 to TRBJ2-2, with 7 bases aligning to TRBD1. The sequence derives from a human donor with basal cell carcinoma. Sample: PBMCs, taken after anti-PD-1 treatment. CDR3 in DNA: TGTGCCAGCAGGTACAGGGGTGTGCGCACCGGGGAGCTGTTTTTT. It is translated as CASRYRGVRTGELFF.